Listed here are 21 T cell receptor beta chains from one sample, sequenced in a study of T cell repertoires in cytomegalovirus infection. TCRdb reprocessed the reads with MiXCR, giving one entry per CDR3 protein. Of 30,000 to 40,000 distinct CDR3 sequences listed, roughly 54% were seen once; the top ten hold 90%. Antigens of these TCRs are unknown. Sequencing was performed on CD8+ T cells from cultured PBMCs, taken from culture after CMV antigen stimulation. Receptors were obtained from a human donor in good health (CMV status not recorded). Some clones in this sample may be carry-over from other donors' samples.

This clonotype appeared once. The J gene is TRBJ1-2, the V gene TRBV28, with 8 nucleotides matching TRBD1. The CDR3 is 14 amino acids. After removal of 5 bases from V and 7 bases from J, the junction contained 9 bases not matched to a gene. The germline gives CDR1 MDHEN, CDR2 SYDVKM. The CDR3, as DNA: TGTGCCAGCAGTCCTCGGACAGGGAGTGGTGGCTACACCTTC. It encodes CASSPRTGSGGYTF.

This clonotype has only a few counts. V is TRBV7-9 and J is TRBJ1-1; D is unresolved. Trimming took off 7 bases at V and 3 bases at J, with 15 bases between the two ends. The germline gives CDR1 SEHNR, CDR2 FQNEAQ (reference sequence). This CDR3 spans 14 amino acids. The CDR3 DNA reads as TGTGCCAGCACCTTCTCAGACGGGGACACTGAAGCTTTCTTT. Its translation: CASTFSDGDTEAFF.

The chain combines TRBV6-2 or TRBV6-3 with TRBJ2-7, with 12 bases identical to TRBD2. In germline, CDR1 is MNHEY, CDR2 SVGEGT. This CDR3 region has 17 residues. Trimming took 2 bases from V and 2 from J; bases not matched to a gene: 7. The CDR3 sequence: CASSYGPGLAGPYEQYF. CDR3 nucleotide sequence: TGTGCCAGCAGTTACGGCCCCGGACTAGCGGGGCCCTACGAGCAGTACTTC.

V and J are TRBV27 and TRBJ2-3; D gene ambiguous. Germline loops: CDR1 MNHEY, CDR2 SMNVEV (reference sequence). V lost 8 bases to trimming and J lost 0 bases, with 3 bases between them. The CDR3 spans 11 residues. As DNA, the CDR3 is TGTGCCAGCGAAAGCACAGATACGCAGTATTTT. This codes for CASESTDTQYF.

This chain connects TRBV19 to TRBJ2-3, with 8 bases that match TRBD1. Germline CDR1 is LNHDA and CDR2 is SQIVND (reference sequence). CDR3 length: 15 residues. Trimming took 3 bases from V and 4 from J; bases not matched to a gene: 6. This CDR3 is CASSIDRGEADTQYF. DNA for the CDR3: TGTGCCAGTAGTATCGACAGGGGAGAGGCAGATACGCAGTATTTT. The whole variable domain, filled in from reference TRBV19 and TRBJ2-3, reads DGGITQSPKYLFRKEGQNVTLSCEQNLNHDAMYWYRQDPGQGLRLIYYSQIVNDFQKGDIAEGYSVSREKKESFPLTVTSAQKNPTAFYLCASSIDRGEADTQYFGPGTRLTVL.

By frequency in the sample, this clonotype is hyperexpanded. The chain carries TRBV7-9 and TRBJ2-1; 9 nucleotides align to TRBD1. The V gene's germline CDR1 is SEHNR and CDR2 FQNEAQ (reference sequence). V dropped 5 bases and J dropped 4; count of bases not matched to a gene: 6. The CDR3 totals 15 residues. The CDR3 loop reads CASSIGTGIYNEQFF. CDR3 nucleotide sequence: TGTGCCAGCAGCATTGGGACAGGGATTTACAATGAGCAGTTCTTC.

The CDR3 spells CASSVNSGVSYNEQFF. The DNA of the CDR3 is TGTGCCAGCAGCGTAAATAGCGGGGTGTCCTACAATGAGCAGTTCTTC. The chain joins TRBV5-4 to TRBJ2-1, with 8 nucleotides matching TRBD2. In germline, CDR1 is SGHNT, CDR2 YYREEE (reference sequence). The CDR3 contains 16 residues. With 4 bases clipped from V and 1 base from J, the junction kept 7 bases outside the gene matches.

This clonotype appeared once. This sequence joins TRBV6-1 and TRBJ2-5, with 8 bases that match TRBD2. CDR1 is MNHNS, CDR2 SASEGT, per germline. The CDR3 contains 16 residues. V lost 10 bases to trimming and J lost 5 bases; unmatched junction nucleotides: 18. Here the CDR3 reads CATTSYQRESVETQYF. The CDR3 DNA reads TGTGCCACCACTTCCTACCAGCGGGAGAGCGTGGAGACCCAGTACTTC.

The chain employs TRBV11-2 and TRBJ2-1; D ambiguous. The germline gives CDR1 SGHAT, CDR2 FQNNGV. The length of the CDR3 is 14 residues. V lost 1 base, J lost 3 bases, and 7 bases lay in between. The CDR3 here is CASSLGQRYNEQFF. For the CDR3, the DNA is TGTGCCAGCAGCTTAGGCCAGCGCTACAATGAGCAGTTCTTC.

This clonotype was counted a few times. The chain employs TRBV28 and TRBJ2-7; 8 nucleotides align to TRBD1. Germline V gene lookup returns CDR1 MDHEN and CDR2 SYDVKM. This CDR3 contains 16 residues. The V gene end was trimmed by 6 bases and the J gene end by 2 bases; junction bases not matched to a gene: 12. The CDR3, as DNA: TGTGCCAGCAGCCCAGTCAGGACAGGGCTCCCCTACGAGCAGTACTTC. Translating gives CASSPVRTGLPYEQYF. Full variable domain (remainder filled in from reference TRBV28 and TRBJ2-7): DVKVTQSSRYLVKRTGEKVFLECVQDMDHENMFWYRQDPGLGLRLIYFSYDVKMKEKGDIPEGYSVSREKKERFSLILESASTNQTSMYLCASSPVRTGLPYEQYFGPGTRLTVT.

This clonotype was found a few times. The chain uses TRBV10-3 and TRBJ2-5; 11 positions match TRBD2. Germline V lookup: CDR1 ENHRY, CDR2 SYGVKD. V dropped 6 bases and J dropped 1; count of bases not matched to a gene: 4. This CDR3 region has 15 residues. CDR3 loop: CAISLGLAGQETQYF. CDR3 bases: TGTGCCATCAGCCTAGGACTAGCGGGCCAAGAGACCCAGTACTTC.

In this sample, this clonotype turned up many times. V and J are TRBV11-2 and TRBJ1-1; TRBD1 matches at 8 bases. V dropped 2 bases and J dropped 5; count of bases not matched to a gene: 10. The germline V gene has CDR1 SGHAT and CDR2 FQNNGV. This CDR3 has 16 residues. CDR3 residues: CASSLSSNYRGTEAFF. In DNA, the CDR3 is TGTGCCAGCAGCTTATCCTCTAATTACAGGGGGACTGAAGCTTTCTTT.

The V gene is TRBV7-6, the J gene TRBJ2-1, with 8 bases aligning to TRBD2. CDR3 size: 15 residues. Germline lookup yields CDR1 SGHVS and CDR2 FNYEAQ. V lost 3 bases and J lost 0; bases outside the gene matches: 1. Written as DNA, the CDR3 is TGTGCCAGCAGCTTTAGCGGGGACTCCTACAATGAGCAGTTCTTC. Translated: CASSFSGDSYNEQFF.

The chain links TRBV7-6 to TRBJ1-4, with 7 bases identical to TRBD1. CDR3 length: 15 residues. Unmatched junction bases numbered 7, after V lost 2 bases and J lost 7 bases. From germline, CDR1 is SGHVS and CDR2 FNYEAQ. In nucleotides, the CDR3 is TGTGCCAGCAGCTTAACCGGGACAGCGTCTGAAAAACTGTTTTTT. This encodes CASSLTGTASEKLFF.

The chain couples TRBV6-5 to TRBJ1-2; D is perhaps TRBD1 (6 bases). The CDR3 runs 13 residues. Looked up from germline, CDR1 is MNHEY and CDR2 is SVGAGI. The ends were cut back, 0 bases at V and 5 bases at J, with 7 bases in the middle. For the CDR3, the DNA is TGTGCCAGCAGTTACTCGGGGGCGTATGGCTACACCTTC. This gives the protein CASSYSGAYGYTF.

This clonotype has more than one count but fewer than ten. The chain joins TRBV6-1 to TRBJ1-3, with D hard to call. Between the trimmed V and J ends, which lost 2 bases and 0 bases, there was a span of 14 bases. The CDR3 length is 17 residues. The V gene's germline CDR1 is MNHNS and CDR2 SASEGT. The DNA for the CDR3 is TGTGCCAGCAGTGAATTTGCAAACAGCCTCTCTGGAAACACCATATATTTT. It codes for CASSEFANSLSGNTIYF.

This clonotype appeared a few times. The V and J genes are TRBV7-2 and TRBJ2-1; possibly TRBD2 for D (6 bases). The V and J ends lost 2 bases and 3 bases respectively, with 14 bases between them. This CDR3 region has 16 residues. Germline CDR1 reads SGHTA; CDR2 reads FQGNSA. DNA of the CDR3: TGTGCCAGCAGCTTAAGTAGCGGAACCTACTACAATGAGCAGTTCTTC. The encoded protein is CASSLSSGTYYNEQFF.

The chain links TRBV27 to TRBJ2-3; D ambiguous. V lost 4 bases, J lost 2 bases, and 10 bases lay in between. The V gene's germline CDR1 is MNHEY and CDR2 SMNVEV (reference sequence). CDR3 size: 14 residues. This CDR3 reads CASSSGYLTDTQYF. In DNA, the CDR3 is TGTGCCAGCAGTTCCGGCTACCTCACAGATACGCAGTATTTT.

At least ten counts were recorded for this clonotype. This CDR3 reads CASSLFVGIQETQYF. CDR3 nucleotides: TGTGCCAGCAGCTTATTTGTAGGAATTCAAGAGACCCAGTACTTC. The chain combines TRBV7-9 with TRBJ2-5; no clear D gene. The germline CDR1 and CDR2 sequences are SEHNR and FQNEAQ (reference sequence). This CDR3 region has 15 residues. Trimming took off 2 bases at V and 2 bases at J, with 12 bases between the two ends.

V usage is TRBV28 and J usage is TRBJ2-7; 8 positions match TRBD1. The CDR3 sequence is 17 residues long. The V and J ends lost 5 bases and 1 base, in that order; junction bases with no gene match: 13. The germline gives CDR1 MDHEN, CDR2 SYDVKM. The DNA for the CDR3 is TGTGCCAGCAGTGGGGACCGGGACAGGTTGAAATCCTACGAGCAGTACTTC. Translation: CASSGDRDRLKSYEQYF.

This chain connects TRBV7-9 to TRBJ2-1; either TRBD1 or TRBD2 may fit D (5 bases each). The germline V gene has CDR1 SEHNR and CDR2 FQNEAQ (reference sequence). The ends were cut back, 7 bases at V and 13 bases at J, with 20 bases in the middle. The CDR3 sequence is 13 residues long. CDR3 DNA: TGTGCCAGCATTCCGGGACCCCGAGAAGAACAGTTCTTC. Amino acids: CASIPGPREEQFF.